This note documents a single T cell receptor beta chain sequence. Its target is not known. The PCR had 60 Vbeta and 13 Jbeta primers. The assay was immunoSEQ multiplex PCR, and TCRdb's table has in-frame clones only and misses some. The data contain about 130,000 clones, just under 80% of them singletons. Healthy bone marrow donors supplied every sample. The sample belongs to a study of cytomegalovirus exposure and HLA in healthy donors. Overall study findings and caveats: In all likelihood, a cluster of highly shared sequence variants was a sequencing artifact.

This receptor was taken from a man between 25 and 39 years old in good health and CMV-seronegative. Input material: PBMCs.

DNA for the CDR3: TGTGCCAGCAGCCGAAACAGGGAACGGAATCAGCCCCAGCATTTT. The encoded protein is CASSRNRERNQPQHF. The rearrangement joins TRBV27 to TRBJ1-5; D perhaps matches TRBD1 (6 bases). This CDR3 has 15 residues. Germline CDR1 and CDR2: MNHEY and SMNVEV (reference sequence). Deletions cut 6 bases from V and 4 bases from J, with 16 bases between.